Shown below are 4 T cell receptor beta chains from a single sample sequenced in a study of T-cell memory formation after mild COVID-19. MiXCR, applied by TCRdb to the 5' RACE reads, yields one record per CDR3 protein. The sample consists of a few hundred thousand distinct CDR3 sequences, around 15% of them appearing once. Sequencing input: PBMCs or a T cell subset sorted from them (not recorded which). Receptors were obtained from a man younger than 35 who had mild COVID-19 (a few samples of this study predate the infection). Cell type and time point are not known.

The chain combines TRBV5-1 with TRBJ2-1, with 10 bases identical to TRBD1. The CDR3 extends over 16 amino acids. The V and J ends lost 3 bases and 5 bases, in that order; junction bases with no gene match: 8. Germline loops: CDR1 SGHRS, CDR2 YFSETQ. CDR3: CASSSEGQGIDNEQFF. The DNA of the CDR3 is TGCGCCAGCAGCTCCGAGGGACAGGGGATCGACAATGAGCAGTTCTTC. Based on the CDR3 plus reference TRBV5-1 and TRBJ2-1, the full variable domain is KAGVTQTPRYLIKTRGQQVTLSCSPISGHRSVSWYQQTPGQGLQFLFEYFSETQRNKGNFPGRFSGRQFSNSRSEMNVSTLELGDSALYLCASSSEGQGIDNEQFFGPGTRLTVL.

The rearrangement joins TRBV4-3 to TRBJ2-3; TRBD2 matches 8 bases. The V gene end was trimmed by 1 base and the J gene end by 2 bases; junction bases not matched to a gene: 2. The germline V gene has CDR1 LGHNA and CDR2 YSLEER. This CDR3 is built from 15 residues. In nucleotides, the CDR3 is TGCGCCAGCAGCCAAGGTAGCGGGGACACAGATACGCAGTATTTT. This gives the protein CASSQGSGDTDTQYF.

This clonotype was counted a few times. The rearrangement uses TRBV4-3 and TRBJ2-1; 13 bases match TRBD2. J was trimmed by 5 bases and V by 4 bases; bases with no gene match: 11. The CDR3 spans 18 residues. Germline V gene sequence: CDR1 LGHNA, CDR2 YSLEER. CDR3: CASSPGLAGDARHNEQFF. CDR3 bases: TGCGCCAGCAGCCCTGGACTAGCGGGGGACGCACGGCACAATGAGCAGTTCTTC.

The rearrangement links TRBV6-1 to TRBJ1-5; no definite D call. The CDR3 length is 12 residues. The V end lost 2 bases, the J end lost 4 bases, and 3 bases lay between the germline ends. Germline-derived CDR1 and CDR2 are MNHNS and SASEGT. CDR3 sequence (DNA): TGTGCCAGCAGTGAAACGAATCAGCCCCAGCATTTT. As protein: CASSETNQPQHF.